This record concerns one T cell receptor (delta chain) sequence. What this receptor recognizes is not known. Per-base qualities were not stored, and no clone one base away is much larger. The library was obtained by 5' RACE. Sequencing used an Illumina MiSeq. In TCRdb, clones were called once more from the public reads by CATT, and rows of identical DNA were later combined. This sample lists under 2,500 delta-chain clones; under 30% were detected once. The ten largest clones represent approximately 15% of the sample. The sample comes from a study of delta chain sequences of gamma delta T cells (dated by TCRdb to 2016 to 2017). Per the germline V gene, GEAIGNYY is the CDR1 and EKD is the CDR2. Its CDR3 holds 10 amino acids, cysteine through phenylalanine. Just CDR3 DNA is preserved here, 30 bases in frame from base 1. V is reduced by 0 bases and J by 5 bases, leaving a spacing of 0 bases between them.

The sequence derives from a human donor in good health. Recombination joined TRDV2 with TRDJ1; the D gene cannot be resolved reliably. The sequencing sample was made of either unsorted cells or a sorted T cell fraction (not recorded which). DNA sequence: TGTGCCTGTGACACCGATAAACTCATCTTT. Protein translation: CACDTDKLIF.